This is a list of T cell receptor beta chains from one sample in a study of prognosis after radiotherapy for stage I lung cancer. TCRdb redid the calling of the multiplex PCR reads with MiXCR, one entry per CDR3 protein. The repertoire consists of just over 30,000 distinct CDR3 sequences, with around 32% occurring once and the leading ten covering roughly a third. The sequenced sample was PBMCs, obtained before or after stereotactic body radiation therapy (not recorded which). The source of these receptors is a donor over 45 with non-small cell lung cancer. Both conserved end residues are part of each CDR3. The D gene is left open where the match is weak. A row's size may be missing; if present it is once, few, many or a size class.

D gene	V gene	clone size	J gene	CDR3 protein	CDR3 DNA
NA	TRBV6-4	many	TRBJ2-2	CASREGQMNTGELFF	TGTGCCAGCCGAGAAGGACAGATGAACACCGGGGAGCTGTTTTTT
NA	TRBV6-1	many	TRBJ1-6	CASRQDDNSPLHF	TGTGCCAGCAGACAGGATGATAATTCACCCCTCCACTTT
NA	TRBV20-1	NA	TRBJ2-1	CSARDNNEQFF	TGCAGTGCTAGGGACAACAATGAGCAGTTCTTC
TRBD1	TRBV6-2/TRBV6-3	once	TRBJ2-2	CASSYPLDRGFSGELFF	TGTGCCAGCAGTTACCCCCTTGACAGGGGGTTTTCCGGGGAGCTGTTTTTT
TRBD2	TRBV5-4	NA	TRBJ2-7	CASSPGPPTSGRGSYEQYF	TGTGCCAGCAGCCCAGGGCCCCCCACTAGCGGGAGAGGGTCCTACGAGCAGTACTTC
NA	TRBV19	many	TRBJ1-4	CASREGGPTNEKLFF	TGTGCCAGTAGGGAGGGGGGACCGACGAATGAAAAACTGTTTTTT
NA	TRBV20-1	few	TRBJ1-2	CSAPWGESGSTF	TGCAGTGCACCCTGGGGGGAGAGTGGCTCCACCTTC
NA	TRBV19	many	TRBJ1-2	CASSIPREEGGYTF	TGTGCCAGTAGTATTCCCAGGGAGGAGGGTGGCTACACCTTC
NA	TRBV6-2/TRBV6-3	NA	TRBJ2-5	CASSAGLETQYF	TGTGCCAGCAGTGCGGGCTTAGAGACCCAGTACTTC
TRBD2	TRBV5-4	few	TRBJ2-7	CASSLAAGGSPYEQYF	TGTGCCAGCAGCTTGGCAGCGGGAGGGTCTCCCTACGAGCAGTACTTC
NA	TRBV7-9	many	TRBJ1-2	CASSLRQDYDYTF	TGTGCCAGCAGCTTAAGACAGGACTATGACTACACCTTC
NA	TRBV5-6	many	TRBJ1-6	CASSLGGGAPLHF	TGTGCCAGCAGCTTGGGCGGGGGGGCTCCCCTCCACTTT
NA	TRBV6-2/TRBV6-3	NA	TRBJ2-1	CASSPYTWSYNEQFF	TGTGCCAGCAGCCCCTATACATGGTCCTACAATGAGCAGTTCTTC
NA	TRBV5-1	NA	TRBJ2-1	CASSLEQSARANEQFF	TGCGCCAGCAGCTTGGAACAGTCTGCAAGGGCCAATGAGCAGTTCTTC
TRBD2	TRBV28	NA	TRBJ2-7	CASTPRTSCYEQYF	TGTGCCAGCACCCCCCGGACTAGCTGCTACGAGCAGTACTTC
NA	TRBV6-2/TRBV6-3	once	TRBJ1-2	CASIEAVSGDYGYTF	TGTGCCAGCATAGAGGCGGTCAGCGGGGACTATGGCTACACCTTC